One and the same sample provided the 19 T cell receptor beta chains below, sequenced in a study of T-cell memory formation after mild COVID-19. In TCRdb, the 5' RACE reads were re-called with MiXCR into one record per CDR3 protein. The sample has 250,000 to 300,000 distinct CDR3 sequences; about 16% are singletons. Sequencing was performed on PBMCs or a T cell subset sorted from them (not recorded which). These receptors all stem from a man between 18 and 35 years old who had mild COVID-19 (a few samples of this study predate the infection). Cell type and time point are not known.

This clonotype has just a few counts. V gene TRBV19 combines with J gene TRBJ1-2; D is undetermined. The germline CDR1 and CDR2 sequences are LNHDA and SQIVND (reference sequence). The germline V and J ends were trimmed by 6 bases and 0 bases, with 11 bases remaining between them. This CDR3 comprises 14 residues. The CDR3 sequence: CASSAGEANYGYTF. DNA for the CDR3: TGTGCCAGTAGCGCAGGAGAAGCTAACTATGGCTACACCTTC.

The CDR3 region is CASSEDRGDTEAFF. The CDR3 DNA reads as TGTGCCAGCAGTGAAGACAGGGGCGACACTGAAGCTTTCTTT. The chain recombines TRBV6-1 with TRBJ1-1; 7 bases are shared with TRBD1. The length of the CDR3 is 14 residues. V trimming: 1 base; J trimming: 3 bases; junction bases outside the gene matches: 2. Germline V CDR1 and CDR2: MNHNS, SASEGT.

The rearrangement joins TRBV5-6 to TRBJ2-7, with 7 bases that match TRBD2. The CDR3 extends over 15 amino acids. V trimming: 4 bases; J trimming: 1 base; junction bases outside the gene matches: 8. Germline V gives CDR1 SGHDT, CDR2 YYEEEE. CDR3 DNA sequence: TGTGCCAGCAGCCATAGGGAGGGTTGGTCCTACGAGCAGTACGTC. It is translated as CASSHREGWSYEQYV.

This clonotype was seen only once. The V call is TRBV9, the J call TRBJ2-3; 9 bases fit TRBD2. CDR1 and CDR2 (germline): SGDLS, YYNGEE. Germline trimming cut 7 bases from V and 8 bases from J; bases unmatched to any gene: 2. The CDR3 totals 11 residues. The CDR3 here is CASASGTTQYF. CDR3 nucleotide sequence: TGTGCCAGCGCTAGCGGGACTACGCAGTATTTT.

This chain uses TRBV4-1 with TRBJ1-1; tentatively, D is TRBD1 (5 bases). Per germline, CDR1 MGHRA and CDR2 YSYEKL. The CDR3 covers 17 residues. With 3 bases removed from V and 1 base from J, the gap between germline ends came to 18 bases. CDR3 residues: CASSHARLRGANTEAFF. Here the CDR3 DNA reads TGCGCCAGCAGCCACGCTCGACTCCGTGGGGCGAACACTGAAGCTTTCTTT.

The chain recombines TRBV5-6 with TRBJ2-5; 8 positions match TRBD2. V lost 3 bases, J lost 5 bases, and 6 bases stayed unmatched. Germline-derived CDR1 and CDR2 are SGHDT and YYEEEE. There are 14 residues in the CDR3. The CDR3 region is CASSSGLVYETQYF. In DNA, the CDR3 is TGTGCCAGCAGCTCGGGACTAGTATACGAGACCCAGTACTTC. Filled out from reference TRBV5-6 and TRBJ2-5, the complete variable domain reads DAGVTQSPTHLIKTRGQQVTLRCSPKSGHDTVSWYQQALGQGPQFIFQYYEEEERQRGNFPDRFSGHQFPNYSSELNVNALLLGDSALYLCASSSGLVYETQYFGPGTRLLVL.

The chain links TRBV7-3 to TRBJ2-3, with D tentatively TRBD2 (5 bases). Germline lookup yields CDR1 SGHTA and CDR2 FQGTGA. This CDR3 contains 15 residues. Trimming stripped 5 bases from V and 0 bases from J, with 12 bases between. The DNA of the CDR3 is TGTGCCAGCAGCCCCGGACGGACTAGCACAGATACGCAGTATTTT. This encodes CASSPGRTSTDTQYF.

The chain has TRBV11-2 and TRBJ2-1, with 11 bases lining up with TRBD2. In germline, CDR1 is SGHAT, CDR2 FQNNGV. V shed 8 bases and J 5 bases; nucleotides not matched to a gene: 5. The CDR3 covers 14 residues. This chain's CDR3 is CASAGTSGNNEQFF. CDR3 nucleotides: TGTGCCAGCGCGGGGACTAGCGGAAACAATGAGCAGTTCTTC.

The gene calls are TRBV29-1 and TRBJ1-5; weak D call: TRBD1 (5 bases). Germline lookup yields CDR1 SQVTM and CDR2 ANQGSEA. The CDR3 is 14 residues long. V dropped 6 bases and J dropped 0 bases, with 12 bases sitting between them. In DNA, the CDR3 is TGCAGCGTAGCCGTAGGGGATAGCAATCAGCCCCAGCATTTT. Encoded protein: CSVAVGDSNQPQHF.

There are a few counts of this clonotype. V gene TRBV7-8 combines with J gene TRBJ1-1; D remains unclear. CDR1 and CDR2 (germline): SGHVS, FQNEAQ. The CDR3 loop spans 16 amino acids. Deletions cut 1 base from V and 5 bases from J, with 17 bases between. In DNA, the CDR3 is TGTGCCAGCAGCTTAGAGCACCCCGGGATCGGAACTGAAGCTTTCTTT. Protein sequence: CASSLEHPGIGTEAFF.

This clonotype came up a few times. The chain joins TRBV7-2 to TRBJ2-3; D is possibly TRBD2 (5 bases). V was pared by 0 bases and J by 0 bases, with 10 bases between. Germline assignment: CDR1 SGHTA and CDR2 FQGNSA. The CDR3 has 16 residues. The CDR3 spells CASSLARASSTDTQYF. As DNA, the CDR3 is TGTGCCAGCAGCTTAGCGCGGGCCTCTAGCACAGATACGCAGTATTTT.

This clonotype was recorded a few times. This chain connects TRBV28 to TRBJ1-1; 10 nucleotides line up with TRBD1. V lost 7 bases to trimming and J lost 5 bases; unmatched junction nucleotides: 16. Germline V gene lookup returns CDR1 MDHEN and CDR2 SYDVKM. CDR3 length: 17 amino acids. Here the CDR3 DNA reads TGTGCCAGCAACCTATCGGGGACAGGGGCCCGTGGGACTGAAGCTTTCTTT. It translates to CASNLSGTGARGTEAFF.

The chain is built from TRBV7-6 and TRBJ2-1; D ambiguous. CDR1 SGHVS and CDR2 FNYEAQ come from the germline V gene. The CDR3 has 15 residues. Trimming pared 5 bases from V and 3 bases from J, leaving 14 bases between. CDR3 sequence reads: CASSPRPEYYNEQFF. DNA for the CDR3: TGTGCCAGCAGCCCCCGGCCCGAATACTACAATGAGCAGTTCTTC.

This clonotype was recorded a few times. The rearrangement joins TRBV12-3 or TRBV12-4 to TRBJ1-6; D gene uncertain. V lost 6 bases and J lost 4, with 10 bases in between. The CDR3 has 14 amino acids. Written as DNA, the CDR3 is TGTGCCAGCAGCACCGTCCTTTATAATTCACCCCTCCACTTT. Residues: CASSTVLYNSPLHF.

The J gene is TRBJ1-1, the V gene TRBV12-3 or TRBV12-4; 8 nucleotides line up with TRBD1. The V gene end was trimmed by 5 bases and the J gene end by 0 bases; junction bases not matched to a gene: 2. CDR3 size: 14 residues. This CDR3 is CASSVRGLNTEAFF. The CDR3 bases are TGTGCCAGCAGTGTCAGGGGGCTGAACACTGAAGCTTTCTTT.

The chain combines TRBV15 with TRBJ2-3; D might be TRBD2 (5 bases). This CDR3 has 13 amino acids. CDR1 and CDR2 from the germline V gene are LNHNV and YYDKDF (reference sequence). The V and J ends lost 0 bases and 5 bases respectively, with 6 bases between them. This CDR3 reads CATSRDRGDTQYF. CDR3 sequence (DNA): TGTGCCACCAGCAGAGATCGGGGAGATACGCAGTATTTT.

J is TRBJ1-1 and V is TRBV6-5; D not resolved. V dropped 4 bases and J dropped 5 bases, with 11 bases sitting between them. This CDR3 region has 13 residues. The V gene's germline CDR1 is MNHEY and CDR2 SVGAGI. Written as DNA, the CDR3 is TGTGCCAGCAGTTTCGGCAGCAGGACTGAAGCTTTCTTT. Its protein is CASSFGSRTEAFF.

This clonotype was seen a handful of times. CDR3 sequence: CASSLGDRVQETQYF. CDR3 nucleotide sequence: TGTGCCAGCAGCCTAGGGGACAGGGTCCAAGAGACCCAGTACTTC. The chain is built from TRBV6-5 and TRBJ2-5; TRBD1 matches at 9 bases. Germline V lookup: CDR1 MNHEY, CDR2 SVGAGI. The CDR3 consists of 15 residues. J was trimmed by 1 base and V by 6 bases; bases with no gene match: 6.

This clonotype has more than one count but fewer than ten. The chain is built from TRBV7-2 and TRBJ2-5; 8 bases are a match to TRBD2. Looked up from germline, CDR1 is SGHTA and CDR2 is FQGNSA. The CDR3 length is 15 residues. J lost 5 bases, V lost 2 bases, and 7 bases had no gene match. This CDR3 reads CASSLFAGGTETQYF. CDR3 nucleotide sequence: TGTGCCAGCAGCTTATTCGCGGGGGGTACGGAGACCCAGTACTTC.